These 10 T cell receptor beta chains were sequenced from one sample in a study of blood T cell repertoires in COVID-19. TCRdb's copy holds only in-frame clones and misses some; the assay was immunoSEQ multiplex PCR. The top ten hold roughly 12% of the sample, which has 150,000 to 170,000 clones, around 83% seen once. Sequencing was done on a sample of peripheral blood. Receptors originate from a woman aged 60 to 75 with COVID-19, enrolled during active disease.

The chain joins TRBV11-2 to TRBJ1-1; D is possibly TRBD1 (5 bases). Germline loops: CDR1 SGHAT, CDR2 FQNNGV. There are 14 residues in the CDR3. The V and J ends lost 5 bases and 4 bases respectively, with 14 bases between them. CDR3 amino acids: CASSPFLGGTEAFF. For the CDR3, the DNA is TGTGCCAGCAGCCCGTTTCTGGGGGGCACTGAAGCTTTCTTT.

The V call is TRBV5-1, the J call TRBJ2-7, with D tentatively TRBD1 (6 bases). The germline CDR1 and CDR2 sequences are SGHRS and YFSETQ. V was shortened by 7 bases and J by 5 bases, with 13 bases between the two germline ends. CDR3 length: 12 amino acids. The CDR3 coding sequence is TGCGCCAGCGGTACAGGGTGGGACGAGCAGTACTTC. Translation gives CASGTGWDEQYF.

The chain employs TRBV28 and TRBJ1-2, with a possible D match to TRBD1 (5 bases). Germline V gives CDR1 MDHEN, CDR2 SYDVKM. The CDR3 spans 16 residues. V was pared by 10 bases and J by 0 bases, with 21 bases between. CDR3 sequence reads: CATYLRLTAANYGYTF. In nucleotides, the CDR3 is TGTGCCACCTACTTAAGGTTGACAGCCGCTAACTATGGCTACACCTTC.

The chain links TRBV14 to TRBJ2-5; D might be TRBD1 (5 bases). V lost 2 bases and J 4 bases, leaving 11 bases between the germline ends. CDR1 and CDR2 (germline): SGHDN, FVKESK. The CDR3 has 14 residues. In nucleotides, the CDR3 is TGTGCCAGCAGCCAACCAGGGAAGGGAGAGACCCAGTACTTC. Protein sequence: CASSQPGKGETQYF.

This sequence joins TRBV3-1 (or the pseudogene TRBV3-2) and TRBJ2-3, with 11 bases fitting TRBD2. The V gene end was trimmed by 0 bases and the J gene end by 3 bases; junction bases not matched to a gene: 11. CDR3 length: 19 amino acids. CDR1 is LGHDT and CDR2 is YNNKEL in the germline V gene (reference sequence). The CDR3 here is CASSQERLAGGLGTDTQYF. The CDR3 DNA follows: TGTGCCAGCAGCCAAGAAAGGCTAGCGGGGGGCCTGGGTACAGATACGCAGTATTTT.

The chain links TRBV24-1 to TRBJ1-1; 7 bases match TRBD1. V trimming: 8 bases; J trimming: 2 bases; junction bases outside the gene matches: 7. Per germline, CDR1 KGHDR and CDR2 SFDVKD. This CDR3 region has 14 residues. The CDR3 DNA reads TGTGCCACCAAATCCCGGGACAGCAACACTGAAGCTTTCTTT. Encoded protein: CATKSRDSNTEAFF.

A single count supports this clone. The chain combines TRBV30 with TRBJ1-2; tentatively, D is TRBD1 (6 bases). CDR3 size: 13 residues. The V gene's germline CDR1 is GTSNPN and CDR2 SVGIG (reference sequence). V shed 3 bases and J shed 3 bases, with 11 bases lying between them. CDR3: CAWRQGLDYGYTF. The CDR3 DNA reads TGTGCCTGGAGACAGGGCCTCGACTATGGCTACACCTTC.

The chain joins TRBV7-2 to TRBJ1-4, with TRBD1 as a possible D gene (5 bases). Germline V CDR1 and CDR2: SGHTA, FQGNSA. This CDR3 has 16 amino acids. Trimming took 5 bases from V and 0 from J, leaving 13 bases between them. The CDR3 region has the DNA TGTGCCAGCAGCCCGGGGTGGGGGGCAACTAATGAAAAACTGTTTTTT. Amino acids: CASSPGWGATNEKLFF.

The chain recombines TRBV24-1 with TRBJ2-1, with TRBD2 matching 7 bases. Trimming took 4 bases from V and 4 from J; bases not matched to a gene: 9. CDR1 and CDR2 from the germline V gene are KGHDR and SFDVKD. The CDR3 consists of 16 residues. The CDR3 nucleotides are TGTGCCACCAGTGAATCGACGGGGGGACTATACAATGAGCAGTTCTTC. Translation: CATSESTGGLYNEQFF.

The V gene is TRBV21-1, the J gene TRBJ2-4; no check of the table's D call, TRBD1, against the DNA was made. TRBV21-1 is a listed pseudogene. The length of the CDR3 is 14 residues. CDR3 coding DNA: TGTGCCAGCAGCATAATGTTAAGGGGAAACATTCAGTACTTC. It is translated as CASSIMLRGNIQYF.